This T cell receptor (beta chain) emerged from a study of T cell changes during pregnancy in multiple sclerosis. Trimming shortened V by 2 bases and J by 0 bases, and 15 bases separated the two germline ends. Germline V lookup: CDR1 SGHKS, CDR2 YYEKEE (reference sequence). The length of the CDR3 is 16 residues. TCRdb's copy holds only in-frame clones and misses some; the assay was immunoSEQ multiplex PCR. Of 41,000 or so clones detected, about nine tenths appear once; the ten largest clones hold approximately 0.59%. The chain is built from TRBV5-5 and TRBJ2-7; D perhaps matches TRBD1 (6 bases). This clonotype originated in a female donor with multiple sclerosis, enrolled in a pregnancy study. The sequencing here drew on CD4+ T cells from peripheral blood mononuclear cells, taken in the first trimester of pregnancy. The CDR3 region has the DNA TGTGCCAGCAGCTTACAACAGGGTAATCCCTCCTACGAGCAGTACTTC. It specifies CASSLQQGNPSYEQYF.